Presented here are 5 T cell receptor beta chains from one specimen sequenced in a study of blood T cell repertoires in COVID-19. Clones were sequenced by immunoSEQ multiplex PCR, and TCRdb holds only the in-frame ones, with some missing. The repertoire holds tens of thousands of clones, with about 80% as singletons. Sequencing was done on a sample of peripheral blood. These receptors originate from a human donor in a cohort sampled during active COVID-19.

This sequence joins TRBV5-6 and TRBJ1-1, with D hard to call. The ends were cut back, 2 bases at V and 6 bases at J, with 8 bases in the middle. The CDR3 length is 12 residues. Germline V CDR1 and CDR2: SGHDT, YYEEEE. The CDR3 protein is CASSLGASEAFF. The DNA for the CDR3 is TGTGCCAGCAGCTTAGGAGCGTCTGAAGCTTTCTTT.

The chain joins TRBV27 to TRBJ2-7; 8 bases map to TRBD1. CDR1 is MNHEY, CDR2 SMNVEV, per germline (reference sequence). The length of the CDR3 is 14 residues. With V trimmed by 6 bases and J by 3 bases, 7 bases remained unmatched. The CDR3: CASRAGTGVYEQYF. The CDR3 DNA sequence: TGTGCCAGCAGAGCCGGGACAGGAGTCTACGAGCAGTACTTC.

This sequence joins TRBV19 and TRBJ2-1, with a weak D call TRBD2 (6 bases). CDR3 size: 20 residues. CDR1 and CDR2 from the germline V gene are LNHDA and SQIVND (reference sequence). Trimming shortened V by 5 bases and J by 0 bases, and 26 bases separated the two germline ends. The CDR3 DNA is TGTGCCAGTAGTGAAGGCCTGGAGGGCCAATTAATGGTCTCCTACAATGAGCAGTTCTTC. This codes for CASSEGLEGQLMVSYNEQFF.

The V call is TRBV11-1, the J call TRBJ1-3; 7 bases fit TRBD1. The germline V gene encodes CDR1 SGHAT and CDR2 FQDESV (reference sequence). V shed 5 bases, J shed 7 bases, and the junction held 14 bases outside the gene matches. The length of the CDR3 is 16 residues. The CDR3 DNA is TGTGCCAGCAGCCCAGGACAGGATCCTCTGAAGAACACCATATATTTT. Residues: CASSPGQDPLKNTIYF.

The rearrangement links TRBV27 to TRBJ2-2, with 9 bases lining up with TRBD1. After removal of 5 bases from V and 4 bases from J, the junction contained 11 bases not matched to a gene. Germline CDR1 MNHEY, CDR2 SMNVEV (reference sequence). The length of the CDR3 is 17 residues. CDR3 amino acids: CASSLQPTGGITGELFF. The CDR3 DNA is TGTGCCAGCAGTCTACAACCGACAGGGGGAATCACCGGGGAGCTGTTTTTT.